This T cell receptor beta chain was recorded in a study of blood T cell repertoires in COVID-19. Overall study: Samples representing acute and convalescent COVID-19 were sourced from the United States, Italy and Spain. In each case, the material was cDNA or gDNA derived from T cells, B-cell-depleted T cells, or PBMCs.

CDR1 and CDR2 (germline): SGHAT, FQNNGV. The length of the CDR3 is 15 residues. Trimming stripped 0 bases from V and 6 bases from J, with 13 bases between. Original data processing: Amplification from reference gene primers served as the basis for estimated nucleated cell counts. TCRdb's copy holds only in-frame clones and misses some; the assay was immunoSEQ multiplex PCR. V and J calls and clone size are those listed in that table; D and trimming were worked out from the DNA. This sample has 150,000 to 200,000 clones; 80% to 90% occur once, and the top ten carry 9.5% to 13%. V and J are TRBV11-2 and TRBJ2-3, with D possibly TRBD2 on 6 matching bases. The receptor comes from a human donor in a cohort sampled during active COVID-19. The sequenced sample consisted of peripheral blood. The CDR3 loop reads CASSLDGRVRDTQYF. The CDR3 region has the DNA TGTGCCAGCAGCTTAGACGGGAGAGTCCGTGATACGCAGTATTTT.